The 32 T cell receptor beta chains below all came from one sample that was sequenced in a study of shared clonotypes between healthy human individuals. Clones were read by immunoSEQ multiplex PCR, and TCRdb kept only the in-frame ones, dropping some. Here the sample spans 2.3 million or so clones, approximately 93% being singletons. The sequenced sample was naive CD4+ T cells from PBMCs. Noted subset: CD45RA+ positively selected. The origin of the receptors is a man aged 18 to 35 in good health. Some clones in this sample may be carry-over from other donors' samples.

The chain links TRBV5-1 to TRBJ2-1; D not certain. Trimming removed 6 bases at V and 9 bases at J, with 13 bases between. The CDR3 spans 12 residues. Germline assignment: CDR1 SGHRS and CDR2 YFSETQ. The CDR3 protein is CASNGFASEQFF. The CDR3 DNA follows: TGCGCCAGCAATGGGTTCGCGTCTGAGCAGTTCTTC. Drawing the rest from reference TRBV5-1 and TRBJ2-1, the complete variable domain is KAGVTQTPRYLIKTRGQQVTLSCSPISGHRSVSWYQQTPGQGLQFLFEYFSETQRNKGNFPGRFSGRQFSNSRSEMNVSTLELGDSALYLCASNGFASEQFFGPGTRLTVL.

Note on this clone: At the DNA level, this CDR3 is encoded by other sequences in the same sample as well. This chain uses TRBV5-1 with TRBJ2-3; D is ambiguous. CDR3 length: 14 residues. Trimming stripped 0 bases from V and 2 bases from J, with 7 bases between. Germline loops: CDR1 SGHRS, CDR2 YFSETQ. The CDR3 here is CASSLEGSTDTQYF. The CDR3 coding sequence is TGCGCCAGCAGCTTGGAAGGGTCCACAGATACGCAGTATTTT.

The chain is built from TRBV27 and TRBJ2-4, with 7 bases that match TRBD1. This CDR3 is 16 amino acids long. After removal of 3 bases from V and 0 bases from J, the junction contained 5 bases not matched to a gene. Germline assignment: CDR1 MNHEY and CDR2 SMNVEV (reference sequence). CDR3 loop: CASSFMDRRAKNIQYF. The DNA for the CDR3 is TGTGCCAGCAGTTTTATGGACAGGAGAGCCAAAAACATTCAGTACTTC.

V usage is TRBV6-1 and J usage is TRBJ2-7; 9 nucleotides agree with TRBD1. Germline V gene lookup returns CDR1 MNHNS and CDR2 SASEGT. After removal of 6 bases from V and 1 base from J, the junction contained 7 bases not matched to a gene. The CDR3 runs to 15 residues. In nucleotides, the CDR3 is TGTGCCAGCAGGGACCCCGGGACAGGGTCCTACGAGCAGTACTTC. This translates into CASRDPGTGSYEQYF.

CDR3: CATSPRSPRSNEQFF. CDR3 coding DNA: TGTGCCACCAGCCCTCGAAGCCCCAGATCCAATGAGCAGTTCTTC. The chain joins TRBV15 to TRBJ2-1; no clear D gene. This CDR3 comprises 15 residues. Germline CDR1 is LNHNV and CDR2 is YYDKDF (reference sequence). V was cut by 5 bases and J by 6 bases, with 17 bases left in between.

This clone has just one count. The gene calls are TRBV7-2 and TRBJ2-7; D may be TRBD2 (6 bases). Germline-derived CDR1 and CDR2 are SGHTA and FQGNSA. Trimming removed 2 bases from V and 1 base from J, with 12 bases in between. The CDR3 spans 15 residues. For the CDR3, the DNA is TGTGCCAGCAGCTTATACGGACTACGGTCCTACGAGCAGTACTTC. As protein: CASSLYGLRSYEQYF.

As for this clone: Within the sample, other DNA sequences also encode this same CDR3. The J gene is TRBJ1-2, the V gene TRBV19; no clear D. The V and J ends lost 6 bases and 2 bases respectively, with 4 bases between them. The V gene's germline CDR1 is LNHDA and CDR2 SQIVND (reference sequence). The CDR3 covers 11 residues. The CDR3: CASRLNYGYTF. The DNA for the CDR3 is TGTGCCAGTAGACTCAACTATGGCTACACCTTC. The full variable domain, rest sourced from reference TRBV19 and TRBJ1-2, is DGGITQSPKYLFRKEGQNVTLSCEQNLNHDAMYWYRQDPGQGLRLIYYSQIVNDFQKGDIAEGYSVSREKKESFPLTVTSAQKNPTAFYLCASRLNYGYTFGSGTRLTVV.

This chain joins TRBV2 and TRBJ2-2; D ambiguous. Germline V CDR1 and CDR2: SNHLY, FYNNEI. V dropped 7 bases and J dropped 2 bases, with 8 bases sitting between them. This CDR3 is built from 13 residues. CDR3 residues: CASTTENTGELFF. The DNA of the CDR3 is TGTGCCAGCACCACAGAAAACACCGGGGAGCTGTTTTTT.

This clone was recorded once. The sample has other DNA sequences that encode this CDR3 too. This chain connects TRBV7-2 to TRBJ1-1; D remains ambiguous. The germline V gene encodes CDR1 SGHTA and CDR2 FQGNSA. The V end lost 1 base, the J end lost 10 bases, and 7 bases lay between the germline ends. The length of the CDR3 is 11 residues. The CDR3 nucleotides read TGTGCCAGCAGCTTAGTTGCGGGAGCTTTCTTT. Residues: CASSLVAGAFF.

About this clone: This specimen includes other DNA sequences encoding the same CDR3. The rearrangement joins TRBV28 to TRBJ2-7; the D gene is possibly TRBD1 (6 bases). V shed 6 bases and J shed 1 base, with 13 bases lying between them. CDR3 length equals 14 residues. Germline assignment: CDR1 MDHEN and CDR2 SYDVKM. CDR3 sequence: CASRAQGGSYEQYF. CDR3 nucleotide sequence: TGTGCCAGCAGGGCACAGGGTGGGTCCTACGAGCAGTACTTC.

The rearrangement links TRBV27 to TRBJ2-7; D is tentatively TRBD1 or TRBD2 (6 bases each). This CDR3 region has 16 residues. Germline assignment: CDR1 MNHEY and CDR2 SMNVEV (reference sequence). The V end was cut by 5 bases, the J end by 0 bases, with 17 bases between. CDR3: CASSLLGGTSSYEQYF. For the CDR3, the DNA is TGTGCCAGCAGTCTCCTGGGGGGCACCAGCTCCTACGAGCAGTACTTC.

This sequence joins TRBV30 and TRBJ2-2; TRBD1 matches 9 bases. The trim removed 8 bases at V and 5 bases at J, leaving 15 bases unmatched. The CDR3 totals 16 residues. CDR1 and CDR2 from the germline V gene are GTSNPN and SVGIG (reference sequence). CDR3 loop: CAGTPWTGAGTGELFF. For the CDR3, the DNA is TGTGCCGGAACTCCTTGGACAGGGGCGGGAACCGGGGAGCTGTTTTTT. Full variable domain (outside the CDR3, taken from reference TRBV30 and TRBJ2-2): SQTIHQWPATLVQPVGSPLSLECTVEGTSNPNLYWYRQAAGRGLQLLFYSVGIGQISSEVPQNLSASRPQDRQFILSSKKLLLSDSGFYLCAGTPWTGAGTGELFFGEGSRLTVL.

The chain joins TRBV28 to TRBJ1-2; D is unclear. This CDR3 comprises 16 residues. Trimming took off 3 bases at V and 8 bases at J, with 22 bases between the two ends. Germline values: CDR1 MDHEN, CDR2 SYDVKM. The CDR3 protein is CASSFDPARPLDGYTF. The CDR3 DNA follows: TGTGCCAGCAGTTTCGACCCCGCCAGGCCGTTAGACGGCTACACCTTC.

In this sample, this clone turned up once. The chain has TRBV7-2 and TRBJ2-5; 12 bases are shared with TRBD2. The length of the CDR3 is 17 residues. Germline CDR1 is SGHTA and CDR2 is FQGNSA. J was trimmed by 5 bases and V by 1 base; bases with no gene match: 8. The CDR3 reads CASSLDASGRAIETQYF. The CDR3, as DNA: TGTGCCAGCAGCTTAGATGCTAGCGGGAGGGCAATTGAGACCCAGTACTTC.

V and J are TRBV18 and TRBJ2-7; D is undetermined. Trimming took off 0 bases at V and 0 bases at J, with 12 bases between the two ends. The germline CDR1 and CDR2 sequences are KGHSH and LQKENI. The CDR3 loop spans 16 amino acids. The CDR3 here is CASSPPGRRDSYEQYF. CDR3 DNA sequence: TGTGCCAGCTCACCACCAGGTAGGCGAGACTCCTACGAGCAGTACTTC.

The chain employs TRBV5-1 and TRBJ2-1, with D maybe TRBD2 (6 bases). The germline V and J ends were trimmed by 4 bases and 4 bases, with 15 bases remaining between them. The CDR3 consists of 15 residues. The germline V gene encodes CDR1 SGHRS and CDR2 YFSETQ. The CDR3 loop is CASSPAGLGYNEQFF. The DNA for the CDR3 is TGCGCCAGCAGCCCGGCGGGACTTGGATACAATGAGCAGTTCTTC.

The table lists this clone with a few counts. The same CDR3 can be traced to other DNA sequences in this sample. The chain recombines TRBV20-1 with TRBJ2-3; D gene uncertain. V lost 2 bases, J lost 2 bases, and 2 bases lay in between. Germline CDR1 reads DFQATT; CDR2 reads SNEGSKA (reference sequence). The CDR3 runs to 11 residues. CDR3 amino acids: CSARPTDTQYF. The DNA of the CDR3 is TGCAGTGCTAGACCCACAGATACGCAGTATTTT.

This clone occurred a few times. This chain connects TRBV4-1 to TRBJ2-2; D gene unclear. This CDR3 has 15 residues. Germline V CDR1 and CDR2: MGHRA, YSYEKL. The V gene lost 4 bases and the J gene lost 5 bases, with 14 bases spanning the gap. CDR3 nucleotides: TGCGCCAGCAGCCCCCTCGGGCAGCTTACCGGGGAGCTGTTTTTT. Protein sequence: CASSPLGQLTGELFF.

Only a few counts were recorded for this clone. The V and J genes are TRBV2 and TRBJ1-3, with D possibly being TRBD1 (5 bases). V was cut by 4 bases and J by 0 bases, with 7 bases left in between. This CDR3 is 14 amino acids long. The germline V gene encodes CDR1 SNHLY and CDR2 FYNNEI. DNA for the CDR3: TGTGCCAGCAGTGGACAGCTCTCTGGAAACACCATATATTTT. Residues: CASSGQLSGNTIYF.

CDR3 in amino acids: CASSLGLAGAPGETQYF. The CDR3, as DNA: TGCGCCAGCAGCTTGGGGCTAGCGGGAGCCCCGGGGGAGACCCAGTACTTC. The J gene is TRBJ2-5, the V gene TRBV5-1, with 10 bases that match TRBD2. There are 17 residues in the CDR3. V was clipped by 0 bases and J by 5 bases; unmatched bases: 10. Germline CDR1 and CDR2: SGHRS and YFSETQ.

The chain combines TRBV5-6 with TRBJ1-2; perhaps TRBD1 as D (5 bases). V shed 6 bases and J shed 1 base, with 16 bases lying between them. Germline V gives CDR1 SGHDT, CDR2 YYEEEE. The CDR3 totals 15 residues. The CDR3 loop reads CASIAPGLGNYGYTF. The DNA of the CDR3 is TGTGCCAGCATTGCTCCAGGGTTGGGTAACTATGGCTACACCTTC. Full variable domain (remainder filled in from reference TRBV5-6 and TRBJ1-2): DAGVTQSPTHLIKTRGQQVTLRCSPKSGHDTVSWYQQALGQGPQFIFQYYEEEERQRGNFPDRFSGHQFPNYSSELNVNALLLGDSALYLCASIAPGLGNYGYTFGSGTRLTVV.

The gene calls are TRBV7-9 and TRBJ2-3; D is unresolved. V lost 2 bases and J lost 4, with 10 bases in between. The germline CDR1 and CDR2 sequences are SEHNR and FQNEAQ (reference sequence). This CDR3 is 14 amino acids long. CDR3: CASSLMDGSDTQYF. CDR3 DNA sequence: TGTGCCAGCAGCTTAATGGACGGATCAGATACGCAGTATTTT.

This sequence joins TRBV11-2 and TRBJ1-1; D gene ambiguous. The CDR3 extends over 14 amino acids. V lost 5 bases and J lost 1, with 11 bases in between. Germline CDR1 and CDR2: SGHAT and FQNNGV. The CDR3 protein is CASSRPEQNTEAFF. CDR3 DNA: TGTGCCAGCAGCCGACCGGAACAGAACACTGAAGCTTTCTTT. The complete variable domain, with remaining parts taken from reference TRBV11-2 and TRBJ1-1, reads EAGVAQSPRYKIIEKRQSVAFWCNPISGHATLYWYQQILGQGPKLLIQFQNNGVVDDSQLPKDRFSAERLKGVDSTLKIQPAKLEDSAVYLCASSRPEQNTEAFFGQGTRLTVV.

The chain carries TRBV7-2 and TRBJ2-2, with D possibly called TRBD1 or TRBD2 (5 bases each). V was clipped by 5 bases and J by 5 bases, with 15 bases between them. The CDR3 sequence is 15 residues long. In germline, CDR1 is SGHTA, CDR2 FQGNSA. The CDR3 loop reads CASSPRGAGTGELFF. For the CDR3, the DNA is TGTGCCAGCAGCCCTAGAGGGGCTGGGACCGGGGAGCTGTTTTTT.

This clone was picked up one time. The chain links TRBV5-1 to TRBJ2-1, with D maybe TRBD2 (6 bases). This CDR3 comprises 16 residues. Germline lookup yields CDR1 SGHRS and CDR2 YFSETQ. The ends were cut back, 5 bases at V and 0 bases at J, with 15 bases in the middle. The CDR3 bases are TGCGCCAGCAGGGAACCCGGCGGGGCCTCCTACAATGAGCAGTTCTTC. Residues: CASREPGGASYNEQFF.

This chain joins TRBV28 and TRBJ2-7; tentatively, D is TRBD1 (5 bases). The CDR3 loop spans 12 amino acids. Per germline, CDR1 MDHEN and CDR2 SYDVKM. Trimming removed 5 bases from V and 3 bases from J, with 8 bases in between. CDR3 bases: TGTGCCAGCAGTAAAGACAGCTACGAGCAGTACTTC. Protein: CASSKDSYEQYF.

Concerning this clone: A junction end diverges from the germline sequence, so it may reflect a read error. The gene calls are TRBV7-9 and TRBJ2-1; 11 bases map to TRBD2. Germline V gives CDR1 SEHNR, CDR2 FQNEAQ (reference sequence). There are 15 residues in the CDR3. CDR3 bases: TGCGCCAGCAGCCAGGGGACTAGCGGTTACAATGAGCAGTTCTTC. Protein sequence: CASSQGTSGYNEQFF. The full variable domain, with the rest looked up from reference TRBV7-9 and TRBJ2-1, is DTGVSQNPRHKITKRGQNVTFRCDPISEHNRLYWYRQTLGQGPEFLTYFQNEAQLEKSRLLSDRFSAERPKGSFSTLEIQRTEQGDSAMYLCASSQGTSGYNEQFFGPGTRLTVL.

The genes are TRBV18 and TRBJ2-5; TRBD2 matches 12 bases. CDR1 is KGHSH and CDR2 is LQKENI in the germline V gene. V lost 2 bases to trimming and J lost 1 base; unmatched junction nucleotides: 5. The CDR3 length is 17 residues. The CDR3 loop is CASSPSPGLAGQETQYF. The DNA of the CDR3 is TGTGCCAGCTCACCATCGCCGGGACTAGCGGGCCAAGAGACCCAGTACTTC.

The CDR3 nucleotides are TGCGCCAGCAGCTTGCTGGGGACAGGGAATTACAATGAGCAGTTCTTC. It codes for CASSLLGTGNYNEQFF. The chain couples TRBV5-1 to TRBJ2-1; 9 positions agree with TRBD1. The ends lost 1 base at V and 4 bases at J; junction bases unmatched: 6. Per germline, CDR1 SGHRS and CDR2 YFSETQ. CDR3 length equals 16 residues.

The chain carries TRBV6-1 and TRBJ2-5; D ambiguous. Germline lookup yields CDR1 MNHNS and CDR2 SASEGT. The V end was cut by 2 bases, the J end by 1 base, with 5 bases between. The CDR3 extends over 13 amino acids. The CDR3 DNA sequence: TGTGCCAGCAGTGAATTTATCCAAGAGACCCAGTACTTC. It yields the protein CASSEFIQETQYF.

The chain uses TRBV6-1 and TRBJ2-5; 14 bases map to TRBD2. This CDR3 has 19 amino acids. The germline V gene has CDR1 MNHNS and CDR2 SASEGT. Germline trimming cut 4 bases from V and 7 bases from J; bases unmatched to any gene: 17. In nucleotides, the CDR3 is TGTGCCAGCAGTGGGGGCCCCCCCGGGACTAGCGGGAGTGAGGGGACCCAGTACTTC. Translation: CASSGGPPGTSGSEGTQYF.

DNA for the CDR3: TGTGCCAGCAGTAAACAGGCTCCCTACAATGAGCAGTTCTTC. Encoded protein: CASSKQAPYNEQFF. The chain joins TRBV2 to TRBJ2-1, with a possible D match to TRBD1 (5 bases). The CDR3 has 14 amino acids. V lost 5 bases to trimming and J lost 2 bases, with 10 bases between them. Per germline, CDR1 SNHLY and CDR2 FYNNEI. The full variable domain, completed using reference TRBV2 and TRBJ2-1, is EPEVTQTPSHQVTQMGQEVILRCVPISNHLYFYWYRQILGQKVEFLVSFYNNEISEKSEIFDDQFSVERPDGSNFTLKIRSTKLEDSAMYFCASSKQAPYNEQFFGPGTRLTVL.